These 17 T cell receptor beta chains came from one sample sequenced in a study of cytomegalovirus exposure and HLA in healthy donors. With 60 Vbeta and 13 Jbeta primers, the PCR was carried out. Clones were read by immunoSEQ multiplex PCR, and TCRdb kept only the in-frame ones, dropping some. The profile covers 100,000 to 150,000 clones, with 81% appearing a single time and about 1.8% taken by the ten largest. The sequencing input was PBMCs. The receptors were gathered from a man aged 18 to 30 in good health and CMV-seronegative.

The CDR3 reads CASSLHLRRNEQFF. The CDR3 DNA is TGTGCCAGCAGCTTGCATCTTCGCAGGAATGAGCAGTTCTTC. The chain couples TRBV5-8 to TRBJ2-1, with D unresolved. From germline, CDR1 is SGHTS and CDR2 YDEGEE. Trimming removed 1 base at V and 7 bases at J, with 12 bases between. The CDR3 is made up of 14 amino acids.

This clone was seen once. This chain connects TRBV5-1 to TRBJ2-7; 16 nucleotides line up with TRBD2. Germline assignment: CDR1 SGHRS and CDR2 YFSETQ. The CDR3 is 15 amino acids. J gave up 7 bases and V 4 bases, and 5 bases lay outside the gene matches. CDR3 in amino acids: CASSRGLAGGREQYF. In DNA, the CDR3 is TGCGCCAGCAGCCGGGGACTAGCGGGGGGGAGGGAGCAGTACTTC.

The chain employs TRBV2 and TRBJ2-2; D may be TRBD2 (5 bases). Deletions cut 7 bases from V and 6 bases from J, with 15 bases between. There are 14 residues in the CDR3. The germline gives CDR1 SNHLY, CDR2 FYNNEI. The CDR3 reads CASIRVEGSGELFF. The CDR3 DNA reads as TGTGCCAGCATAAGGGTTGAGGGATCCGGGGAGCTGTTTTTT. The complete variable domain, with remaining parts taken from reference TRBV2 and TRBJ2-2, reads EPEVTQTPSHQVTQMGQEVILRCVPISNHLYFYWYRQILGQKVEFLVSFYNNEISEKSEIFDDQFSVERPDGSNFTLKIRSTKLEDSAMYFCASIRVEGSGELFFGEGSRLTVL.

V gene TRBV4-1 combines with J gene TRBJ2-3; no definite D call. The CDR3 is 13 residues long. CDR1 is MGHRA and CDR2 is YSYEKL in the germline V gene. Trimming removed 4 bases at V and 6 bases at J, with 11 bases between. CDR3 sequence: CASSLESWDTQYF. The CDR3 nucleotides are TGCGCCAGCAGCCTCGAGAGCTGGGATACGCAGTATTTT.

The gene calls are TRBV19 and TRBJ1-2; 8 bases are a match to TRBD1. Trimming cost V 5 bases and J 4 bases; bases outside gene matches: 6. Germline lookup yields CDR1 LNHDA and CDR2 SQIVND (reference sequence). CDR3 length: 14 residues. The CDR3 spells CASSLQTGVYGYTF. The CDR3, as DNA: TGTGCCAGTAGTTTACAGACAGGGGTCTATGGCTACACCTTC. The full variable domain, in which reference TRBV19 and TRBJ1-2 provide the parts outside the CDR3, is DGGITQSPKYLFRKEGQNVTLSCEQNLNHDAMYWYRQDPGQGLRLIYYSQIVNDFQKGDIAEGYSVSREKKESFPLTVTSAQKNPTAFYLCASSLQTGVYGYTFGSGTRLTVV.

This chain connects TRBV11-2 to TRBJ2-5; TRBD2 agrees at 12 bases. CDR3 length equals 15 residues. Germline lookup yields CDR1 SGHAT and CDR2 FQNNGV. J gave up 5 bases and V 5 bases, and 6 bases lay outside the gene matches. The CDR3 loop is CASSASGGAFETQYF. Here the CDR3 DNA reads TGTGCCAGCAGCGCTAGCGGGGGGGCATTCGAGACCCAGTACTTC.

The chain recombines TRBV6-5 with TRBJ2-5, with D perhaps matching TRBD1 (6 bases). The end of the DNA is better explained by TRBJ2-7, so the J call may be wrong. The length of the CDR3 is 14 residues. CDR1 and CDR2 (germline): MNHEY, SVGAGI. CDR3 in DNA: TGTGCCAGCAGTTCGGACAGTCTTCTCTACGAGCAGTACTTC. Protein sequence: CASSSDSLLYEQYF.

This chain joins TRBV2 and TRBJ1-2, with a possible D match to TRBD1 (6 bases). The V end was cut by 0 bases, the J end by 5 bases, with 10 bases between. Germline CDR1 SNHLY, CDR2 FYNNEI. The CDR3 spans 14 residues. The CDR3 nucleotides read TGTGCCAGCAGTGAAGCCGGGCAGGGGTATGGCTACACCTTC. Residues: CASSEAGQGYGYTF.

There are a few counts of this clone. The chain uses TRBV27 and TRBJ1-2; D is undetermined. Per the germline V gene, CDR1 is MNHEY and CDR2 is SMNVEV (reference sequence). The CDR3 has 17 residues. V was cut by 0 bases and J by 6 bases, with 20 bases left in between. CDR3 in amino acids: CASSLSPLYGSKDGYTF. Written as DNA, the CDR3 is TGTGCCAGCAGTTTATCCCCCTTATACGGGTCAAAGGATGGCTACACCTTC.

The chain recombines TRBV29-1 with TRBJ2-2, with D possibly TRBD1 on 6 matching bases. The CDR3 totals 12 residues. The V end lost 6 bases, the J end lost 2 bases, and 7 bases lay between the germline ends. Germline V gives CDR1 SQVTM, CDR2 ANQGSEA. As DNA, the CDR3 is TGCAGCGTGGGACATAACACCGGGGAGCTGTTTTTT. This encodes CSVGHNTGELFF.

The V gene is TRBV21-1, the J gene TRBJ1-6. TRBV21-1 is reported as a pseudogene. CDR3 length equals 17 residues. The CDR3 nucleotides are TGTGCCAGCAGCCTCAAGTACGGGGTTTGGGGTGGGTTGGCCCTCCACTTT. Translation gives CASSLKYGVWGGLALHF.

Written as DNA, the CDR3 is TGCGCCAGCAGCGACGGACAGGGGGGCACTGAAGCTTTCTTT. Amino acid sequence: CASSDGQGGTEAFF. The J gene is TRBJ1-1, the V gene TRBV5-1; 10 nucleotides align to TRBD1. From germline, CDR1 is SGHRS and CDR2 YFSETQ. The CDR3 has 14 amino acids. V dropped 4 bases and J dropped 4; count of bases not matched to a gene: 4.

The chain couples TRBV13 to TRBJ1-4; possible D gene TRBD1, 5 bases. Germline CDR1 PRHDT, CDR2 FYEKMQ (reference sequence). V lost 0 bases and J 5 bases, leaving 16 bases between the germline ends. CDR3 length: 17 residues. CDR3 DNA: TGTGCCAGCAGCTTAGGATTCGTGACAGCGGGAAATGAAAAACTGTTTTTT. It codes for CASSLGFVTAGNEKLFF.

This chain joins TRBV6-5 and TRBJ1-2; no reliable D call. CDR1 and CDR2 from the germline V gene are MNHEY and SVGAGI. V was shortened by 6 bases and J by 0 bases, with 14 bases between the two germline ends. The CDR3 sequence is 15 residues long. CDR3: CASRPGPASNYGYTF. CDR3 coding DNA: TGTGCCAGCAGACCAGGCCCGGCGTCTAACTATGGCTACACCTTC.

The chain carries TRBV6-5 and TRBJ1-2; the match to TRBD1 covers 8 bases. The CDR3 extends over 15 amino acids. V was clipped by 4 bases and J by 7 bases; unmatched bases: 11. Looked up from germline, CDR1 is MNHEY and CDR2 is SVGAGI. The CDR3 region is CASSFRTGSGGGYTF. The CDR3, as DNA: TGTGCCAGCAGTTTTCGGACAGGGTCCGGAGGTGGCTACACCTTC.

The V call is TRBV19, the J call TRBJ1-6, with 7 nucleotides matching TRBD1. The ends lost 5 bases at V and 14 bases at J; junction bases unmatched: 15. This CDR3 spans 15 amino acids. CDR1 and CDR2 (germline): LNHDA, SQIVND (reference sequence). The DNA of the CDR3 is TGTGCCAGTAGTTCCCAGGACAGGTCCCTGGGGGCCCTCCACTTT. Protein: CASSSQDRSLGALHF.

This clone was counted between two and nine times. The V call is TRBV19, the J call TRBJ1-2, with a weak D call TRBD1 (6 bases). Trimming took 4 bases from V and 4 from J, leaving 13 bases between them. The CDR3 sequence is 14 residues long. Germline lookup yields CDR1 LNHDA and CDR2 SQIVND (reference sequence). The CDR3 nucleotides read TGTGCCAGTAGTACCACTACAGGGATCTATGGCTACACCTTC. Translating gives CASSTTTGIYGYTF.